The 17 T cell receptor beta chains listed next were all sequenced from one sample in a study of T cell repertoires in cytomegalovirus infection (dated by TCRdb to about 2019). The listed sequencing device is Illumina HiSeq 1500. TCRdb reprocessed the public reads (quality trimming at Q25 with fastp, clone calling with MiXCR) and kept in-frame beta chains. Each CDR3 protein gets just one entry, which takes the most common genes and DNA from the rows behind it. Present in this sample are some 320,000 distinct CDR3 sequences, over 7.5% of which were seen just once. The ten largest make up over 3.5% of the sample. Sequenced: PBMCs. The receptors derive from a human donor in good health (CMV status not recorded). Some clones in this sample may be carry-over from other donors' samples.

The chain is built from TRBV2 and TRBJ2-7; no reliable D call. Trimming cost V 6 bases and J 6 bases, with 15 bases left between them. Germline-derived CDR1 and CDR2 are SNHLY and FYNNEI. The CDR3 length is 13 residues. The DNA for the CDR3 is TGTGCCAGCAGATCTTTTGCCCCGGGCGAGCAGTACTTC. Translation: CASRSFAPGEQYF.

J is TRBJ2-2 and V is TRBV4-3, with D hard to call. The V end was cut by 1 base, the J end by 5 bases, with 11 bases between. This CDR3 region has 15 residues. Germline V gene data show CDR1 as LGHNA and CDR2 as YSLEER. CDR3 protein: CASSQVGSLTGELFF. The CDR3 DNA reads TGCGCCAGCAGCCAAGTAGGCAGCTTAACCGGGGAGCTGTTTTTT.

This clonotype appeared many times. The V gene is TRBV10-3, the J gene TRBJ2-2; possibly TRBD1 for D (5 bases). Trimming took off 3 bases at V and 7 bases at J, with 9 bases between the two ends. The CDR3 is 13 amino acids. Germline V gene data show CDR1 as ENHRY and CDR2 as SYGVKD. CDR3 nucleotides: TGTGCCATCAGTGATTTGGGGCACGGGGAGCTGTTTTTT. It encodes CAISDLGHGELFF.

This clonotype came up many times. The chain couples TRBV12-3 or TRBV12-4 to TRBJ1-5, with a possible D match to TRBD1 (5 bases). This CDR3 spans 16 amino acids. The V end lost 0 bases, the J end lost 2 bases, and 11 bases lay between the germline ends. The CDR3, as DNA: TGTGCCAGCAGTTTAGCGCCCCCGGGGGGCAATCAGCCCCAGCATTTT. Encoded protein: CASSLAPPGGNQPQHF.

This clonotype was seen a few times. The V and J genes are TRBV29-1 and TRBJ1-5; no reliable D call. CDR1 is SQVTM, CDR2 ANQGSEA, per germline. V lost 7 bases, J lost 0 bases, and 10 bases lay in between. There are 13 residues in the CDR3. In DNA, the CDR3 is TGCAGCGCCCTGGAAGATAGCAATCAGCCCCAGCATTTT. As protein: CSALEDSNQPQHF.

V is TRBV29-1 and J is TRBJ1-4; D gene uncertain. This CDR3 has 12 amino acids. Germline values: CDR1 SQVTM, CDR2 ANQGSEA. Trimming shortened V by 4 bases and J by 15 bases, and 18 bases separated the two germline ends. CDR3 DNA: TGCAGCGTTGTGAGTGCCGGCGATTCCTTGTTTTTT. Translation: CSVVSAGDSLFF.

This clonotype was seen a handful of times. The chain recombines TRBV7-2 with TRBJ1-2; the match to TRBD1 covers 7 bases. The germline V gene encodes CDR1 SGHTA and CDR2 FQGNSA. V shed 2 bases, J shed 8 bases, and the junction held 14 bases outside the gene matches. The CDR3 loop spans 16 amino acids. CDR3 protein: CASSLQSTGRAGGYTF. CDR3 DNA sequence: TGTGCCAGCAGCTTACAGTCGACAGGGCGGGCTGGAGGCTACACCTTC.

This clonotype was seen a few times. The chain carries TRBV19 and TRBJ2-1; the D is unclear. Trimming shortened V by 5 bases and J by 4 bases, and 15 bases separated the two germline ends. The germline V gene has CDR1 LNHDA and CDR2 SQIVND (reference sequence). CDR3 length: 15 amino acids. The CDR3 sequence: CASSSSPGSYNEQFF. The CDR3 bases are TGTGCCAGTAGTTCGAGCCCCGGGTCGTACAATGAGCAGTTCTTC.

This clonotype was observed at least ten times. The rearrangement links TRBV2 to TRBJ2-1, with D tentatively TRBD1 (5 bases). The germline V gene has CDR1 SNHLY and CDR2 FYNNEI. The CDR3 is made up of 12 amino acids. The V end lost 5 bases, the J end lost 15 bases, and 17 bases lay between the germline ends. CDR3 in amino acids: CASSLWEGVPFF. The CDR3 nucleotides read TGTGCCAGCAGTCTCTGGGAAGGGGTTCCGTTCTTC.

Many counts were recorded for this clonotype. The DNA for the CDR3 is TGTGCCAGCAGCTTGAGGCCGGGAACCGTCGGGGCCAACGTCCTGACTTTC. It is translated as CASSLRPGTVGANVLTF. The chain uses TRBV7-2 and TRBJ2-6, with a weak D call TRBD2 (5 bases). This CDR3 has 17 amino acids. Trimming pared 3 bases from V and 4 bases from J, leaving 16 bases between. The germline gives CDR1 SGHTA, CDR2 FQGNSA.

The chain links TRBV20-1 to TRBJ2-5, with TRBD1 as a possible D gene (6 bases). CDR3 length equals 13 residues. V lost 0 bases to trimming and J lost 5 bases, with 10 bases between them. CDR1 is DFQATT and CDR2 is SNEGSKA in the germline V gene (reference sequence). In DNA, the CDR3 is TGCAGTGCTAGAGATAGGGGGATGGAGACCCAGTACTTC. It is translated as CSARDRGMETQYF.

This chain links TRBV2 with TRBJ2-1; 7 nucleotides agree with TRBD1. V lost 7 bases to trimming and J lost 7 bases; unmatched junction nucleotides: 10. Germline assignment: CDR1 SNHLY and CDR2 FYNNEI. This CDR3 comprises 14 residues. As DNA, the CDR3 is TGTGCCAGCACCTCTGGGACAGCCCTTAATGAGCAGTTCTTC. Translating gives CASTSGTALNEQFF. The full variable domain, in which reference TRBV2 and TRBJ2-1 provide the parts outside the CDR3, is EPEVTQTPSHQVTQMGQEVILRCVPISNHLYFYWYRQILGQKVEFLVSFYNNEISEKSEIFDDQFSVERPDGSNFTLKIRSTKLEDSAMYFCASTSGTALNEQFFGPGTRLTVL.

This clonotype has only a few counts. The J gene is TRBJ1-2, the V gene TRBV27; D perhaps matches TRBD1 (5 bases). Germline CDR1 MNHEY, CDR2 SMNVEV (reference sequence). This CDR3 comprises 15 residues. Trimming removed 5 bases at V and 2 bases at J, with 15 bases between. This CDR3 reads CASSQRRTQNYGYTF. The CDR3 DNA sequence: TGTGCCAGCAGTCAAAGAAGGACACAGAACTATGGCTACACCTTC.

This clonotype was seen many times. The chain links TRBV7-2 to TRBJ2-5; D uncertain. The germline V gene has CDR1 SGHTA and CDR2 FQGNSA. CDR3 length: 15 amino acids. Deletions cut 5 bases from V and 5 bases from J, with 18 bases between. The CDR3 region has the DNA TGTGCCAGCAGCCCCCGGGCCGGCGGTGGGGAGACCCAGTACTTC. Translation gives CASSPRAGGGETQYF.

This clonotype was seen ten or more times. The chain joins TRBV7-2 to TRBJ2-1, with 9 positions matching TRBD2. This CDR3 has 16 amino acids. V dropped 6 bases and J dropped 1; count of bases not matched to a gene: 7. Germline values: CDR1 SGHTA, CDR2 FQGNSA. CDR3 in DNA: TGTGCCAGCAGGTCTAGCGGGAAATTGTCCTACAATGAGCAGTTCTTC. Amino acid sequence: CASRSSGKLSYNEQFF.

A remark on this clonotype: A much larger clone lies a single base off, so this may be a read error. The chain links TRBV12-3 or TRBV12-4 to TRBJ1-1; D may be TRBD1 (5 bases). The CDR3 runs 14 residues. Trimming stripped 5 bases from V and 7 bases from J, with 17 bases between. The DNA for the CDR3 is TGTGCCAGCAGTCCCCGGGACGTGGGAGTTGAAGCTTTCTTT. This encodes CASSPRDVGVEAFF.

The CDR3 loop reads CASSLLGASYGYTF. CDR3 coding DNA: TGTGCCAGCAGCCTGCTAGGGGCAAGCTATGGCTACACCTTC. The chain is built from TRBV7-2 and TRBJ1-2, with a tentative D call TRBD1 (5 bases). The V gene's germline CDR1 is SGHTA and CDR2 FQGNSA. V shed 5 bases and J shed 4 bases, with 14 bases lying between them. This CDR3 contains 14 residues.